This entry is about one T cell receptor beta chain. Its antigen is not known. This specimen belongs to a study of CD8+ T cells in alopecia areata. The study's findings and limits: The study also sequences resident alphabeta T cells of normal skin in scalp samples.

Sorted out of PBMCs were CD4+ T cells and CD8+ T cells. Germline V gene sequence: CDR1 LNHDA, CDR2 SQIVND (reference sequence). After removal of 6 bases from V and 1 base from J, the junction contained 2 bases not matched to a gene. CDR3 length: 14 residues. Reverse transcribed after extraction, RNA yielded cDNA as the sequencing template. The repertoire was sequenced with immunoSEQ multiplex PCR; TCRdb's copy has only in-frame clones and lacks some. The table lists over 150,000 clones, around three fifths of them singletons. V is TRBV19 and J is TRBJ2-1, with 8 bases that match TRBD2. The sample taken for sequencing was CD8+ T cells sorted from blood. This TCR was recovered from a human donor in good health. The CDR3 DNA sequence: TGTGCCAGTAGCCGGGGGGGTTCCTACAATGAGCAGTTCTTC. Its protein product is CASSRGGSYNEQFF.